This TCR beta chain was sequenced in a study of T cell responses to AZD1222 COVID-19 vaccine. Study-wide results and caveats: Baseline seropositives among AZD1222 recipients totaled only five to seven.

TCRdb's copy holds only in-frame clones and misses some; the assay was immunoSEQ multiplex PCR. In the table there are around 110,000 clones, around 94% of which are singletons. Comment on this clone: Its antigen is unidentified.

Germline-derived CDR1 and CDR2 are LNHDA and SQIVND (reference sequence). V lost 0 bases, J lost 1 base, and 5 bases stayed unmatched. CDR3 length equals 16 residues. The V and J genes are TRBV19 and TRBJ1-1; 7 bases line up with TRBD1. This TCR was sampled from an adult who received the AZD1222 COVID-19 vaccine. Sequenced material: peripheral blood, taken 28 days after the second AZD1222 dose. The chain's CDR3 is CASSIDQGGTNTEAFF. The CDR3 region has the DNA TGTGCCAGTAGTATAGATCAGGGGGGGACGAACACTGAAGCTTTCTTT. Complete variable domain (other parts from reference TRBV19 and TRBJ1-1): DGGITQSPKYLFRKEGQNVTLSCEQNLNHDAMYWYRQDPGQGLRLIYYSQIVNDFQKGDIAEGYSVSREKKESFPLTVTSAQKNPTAFYLCASSIDQGGTNTEAFFGQGTRLTVV.